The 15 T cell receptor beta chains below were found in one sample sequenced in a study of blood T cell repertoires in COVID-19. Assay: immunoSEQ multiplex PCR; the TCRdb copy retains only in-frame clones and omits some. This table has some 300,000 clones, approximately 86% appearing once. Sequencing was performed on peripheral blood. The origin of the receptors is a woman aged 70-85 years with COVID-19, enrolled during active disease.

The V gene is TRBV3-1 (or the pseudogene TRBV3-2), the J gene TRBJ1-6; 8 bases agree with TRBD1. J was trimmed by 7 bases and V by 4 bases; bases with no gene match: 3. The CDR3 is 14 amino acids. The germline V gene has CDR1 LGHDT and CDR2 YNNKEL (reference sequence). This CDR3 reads CASSRTGRNSPLHF. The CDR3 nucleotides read TGTGCCAGCAGCCGGACAGGGCGGAATTCACCCCTCCACTTT.

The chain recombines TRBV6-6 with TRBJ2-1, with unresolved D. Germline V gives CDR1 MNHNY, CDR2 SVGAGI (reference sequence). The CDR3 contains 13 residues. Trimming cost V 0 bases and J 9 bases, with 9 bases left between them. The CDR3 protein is CASSYSLNFEQFF. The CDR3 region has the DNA TGTGCCAGCAGTTACTCGCTAAACTTTGAGCAGTTCTTC.

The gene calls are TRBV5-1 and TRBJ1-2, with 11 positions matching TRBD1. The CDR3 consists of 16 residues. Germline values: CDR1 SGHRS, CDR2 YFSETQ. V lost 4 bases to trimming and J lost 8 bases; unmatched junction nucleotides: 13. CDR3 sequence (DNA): TGCGCCAGCAGCGCCCTCGGGACAGGGGGTCAGTACGGCTACACCTTC. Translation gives CASSALGTGGQYGYTF.

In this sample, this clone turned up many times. The CDR3: CASSYGGSAYEQYF. In DNA form, the CDR3 reads TGTGCCAGCAGTTACGGCGGCAGCGCCTACGAGCAGTACTTC. V usage is TRBV6-5 and J usage is TRBJ2-7; D unclear. Per germline, CDR1 MNHEY and CDR2 SVGAGI. Between the trimmed V and J ends, which lost 2 bases and 2 bases, there was a span of 10 bases. This CDR3 is 14 amino acids long.

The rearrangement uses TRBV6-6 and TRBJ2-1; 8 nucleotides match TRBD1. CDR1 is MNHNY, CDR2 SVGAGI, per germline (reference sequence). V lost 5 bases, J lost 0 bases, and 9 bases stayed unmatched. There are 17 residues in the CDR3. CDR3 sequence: CASSLLSGTGSYNEQFF. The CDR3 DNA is TGTGCCAGCAGTCTCCTCTCCGGGACAGGCTCCTACAATGAGCAGTTCTTC.

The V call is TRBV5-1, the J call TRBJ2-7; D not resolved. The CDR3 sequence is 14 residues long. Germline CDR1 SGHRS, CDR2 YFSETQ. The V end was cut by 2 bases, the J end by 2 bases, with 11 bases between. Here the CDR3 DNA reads TGCGCCAGCAGCTTTAAAGGCAGGCCCTACGAGCAGTACTTC. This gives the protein CASSFKGRPYEQYF.

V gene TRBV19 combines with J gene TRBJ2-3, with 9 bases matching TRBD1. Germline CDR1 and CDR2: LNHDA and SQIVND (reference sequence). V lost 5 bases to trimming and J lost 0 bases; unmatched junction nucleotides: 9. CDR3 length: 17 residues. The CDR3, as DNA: TGTGCCAGTAGTTTCAAACAGGGGGCGATGAGCACAGATACGCAGTATTTT. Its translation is CASSFKQGAMSTDTQYF.

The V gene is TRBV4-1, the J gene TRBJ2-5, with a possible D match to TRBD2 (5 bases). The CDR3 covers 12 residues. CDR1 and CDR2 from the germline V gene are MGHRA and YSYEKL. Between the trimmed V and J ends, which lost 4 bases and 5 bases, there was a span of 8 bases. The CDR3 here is CASSRTGETQYF. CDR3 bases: TGCGCCAGCAGCCGAACGGGGGAGACCCAGTACTTC.

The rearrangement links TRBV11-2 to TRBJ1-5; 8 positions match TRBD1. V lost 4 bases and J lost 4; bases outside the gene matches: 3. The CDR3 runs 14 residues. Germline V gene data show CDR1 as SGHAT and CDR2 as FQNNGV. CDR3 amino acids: CASSWDRTNQPQHF. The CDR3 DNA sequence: TGTGCCAGCAGCTGGGACAGGACTAATCAGCCCCAGCATTTT.

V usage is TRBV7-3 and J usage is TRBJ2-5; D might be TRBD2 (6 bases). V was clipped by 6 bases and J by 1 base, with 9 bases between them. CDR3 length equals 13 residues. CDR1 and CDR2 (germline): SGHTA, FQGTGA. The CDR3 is CASSSGLQETQYF. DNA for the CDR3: TGTGCCAGCAGTTCGGGACTCCAAGAGACCCAGTACTTC.

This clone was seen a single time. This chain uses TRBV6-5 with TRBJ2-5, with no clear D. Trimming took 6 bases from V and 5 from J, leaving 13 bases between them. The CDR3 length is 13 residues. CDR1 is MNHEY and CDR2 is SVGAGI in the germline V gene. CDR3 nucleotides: TGTGCCAGCAGGGCTAACTCGAGGGAGACCCAGTACTTC. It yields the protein CASRANSRETQYF.

Written as DNA, the CDR3 is TGTGCCAGCAGCTTAAGACACAACTGGGTAGGGGCTACAGATACGCAGTATTTT. Its protein product is CASSLRHNWVGATDTQYF. The chain recombines TRBV7-3 with TRBJ2-3; tentative D call: TRBD1 (5 bases). The CDR3 runs to 18 residues. CDR1 and CDR2 (germline): SGHTA, FQGTGA. V lost 1 base and J 3 bases, leaving 20 bases between the germline ends. The whole variable domain, remainder taken from reference TRBV7-3 and TRBJ2-3, is GAGVSQTPSNKVTEKGKYVELRCDPISGHTALYWYRQSLGQGPEFLIYFQGTGAADDSGLPNDRFFAVRPEGSVSTLKIQRTERGDSAVYLCASSLRHNWVGATDTQYFGPGTRLTVL.

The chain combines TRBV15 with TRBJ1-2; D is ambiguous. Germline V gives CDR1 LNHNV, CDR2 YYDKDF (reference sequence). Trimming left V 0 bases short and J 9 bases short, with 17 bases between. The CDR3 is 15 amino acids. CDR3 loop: CATSRDKVTEGRYTF. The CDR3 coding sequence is TGTGCCACCAGCAGAGATAAAGTGACGGAGGGCCGCTACACCTTC.

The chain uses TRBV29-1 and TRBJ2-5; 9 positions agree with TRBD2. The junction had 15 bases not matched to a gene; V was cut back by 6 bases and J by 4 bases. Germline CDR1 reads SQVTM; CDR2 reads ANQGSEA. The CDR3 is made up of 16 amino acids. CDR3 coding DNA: TGCAGCGTATCCCCCCGCGGGGGGGCCGGGCGAGAGACCCAGTACTTC. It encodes CSVSPRGGAGRETQYF.

Here the CDR3 DNA reads TGTGCCAGCAGTCCACAGCTTTACGGCTACACCTTC. This sequence encodes CASSPQLYGYTF. The chain carries TRBV6-5 and TRBJ1-2; no clear D gene. CDR3 length: 12 residues. Per germline, CDR1 MNHEY and CDR2 SVGAGI. V lost 5 bases, J lost 8 bases, and 12 bases lay in between.